The TCR beta chain under discussion was sequenced for a study of T cells in Graves' hyperthyroidism and ophthalmopathy. Study-level points and caveats: Most thyroid clonotypes expanded above 0.001 were also detected in blood.

Stable Graves' hyperthyroidism meant no ophthalmopathy progression within 18 months. The CDR3 is 8 residues long, counting both termini. Per the germline V gene, CDR1 is KGHDR and CDR2 is SFDVKD. Points on this clonotype: Its antigen is as yet unknown. The final CDR3 position lacks the conserved phenylalanine or tryptophan, pointing to a likely read error. The DNA is left out, because the CDR3 cannot be placed on it with certainty; the CDR3 is given as TCRdb lists it.

Using RNA transcripts as the source, TCR beta CDR3 regions were amplified. Using the HTBI primer set, a first-round RT-PCR was run on the TCR CDR3. TCRdb re-analysed the multiplex PCR reads in MiXCR, keeping a single row per CDR3 protein. The sample lists about 560,000 distinct CDR3 sequences, approximately 44% occurring once. Material for sequencing was peripheral blood or thyroid tissue (not recorded which). This sequence originates from a woman between 18 and 29 years old with Graves' hyperthyroidism. This chain connects TRBV24-1 to TRBJ2-6; the table assigns TRBD2, which was not confirmed against the DNA. The CDR3 sequence is CATSDRTS.